This T cell receptor beta chain was recorded in a study of blood T cell repertoires in COVID-19. Study-wide context: Acute and convalescent COVID-19 samples came from the United States, Italy and Spain. PBMCs, B-cell-depleted T cells, or T cells were the source of the cDNA or gDNA that made up the material.

This clone was seen a handful of times. Per the study methods: Estimates of nucleated cell counts were drawn from the amplification of reference gene primers. The method was immunoSEQ multiplex PCR; TCRdb's version includes in-frame clones alone and lacks a portion of them. V, J and clone size were drawn from that table, and D and trimming were deduced from the DNA. The sample includes 310,000 or so clones, about 89% seen only once; the top ten take about 6.8%. Germline loops: CDR1 MNHEY, CDR2 SMNVEV (reference sequence). There are 18 residues in the CDR3. J lost 1 base, V lost 3 bases, and 9 bases had no gene match.

The receptor was isolated from a man in his late teens or twenties who had recovered from COVID-19. Input material: peripheral blood. V gene TRBV27 combines with J gene TRBJ1-3, with 10 bases fitting TRBD1. This CDR3 is CASSFARGQGFSGNTIYF. The CDR3 DNA sequence: TGTGCCAGCAGTTTCGCCCGGGGACAGGGGTTTTCTGGAAACACCATATATTTT.